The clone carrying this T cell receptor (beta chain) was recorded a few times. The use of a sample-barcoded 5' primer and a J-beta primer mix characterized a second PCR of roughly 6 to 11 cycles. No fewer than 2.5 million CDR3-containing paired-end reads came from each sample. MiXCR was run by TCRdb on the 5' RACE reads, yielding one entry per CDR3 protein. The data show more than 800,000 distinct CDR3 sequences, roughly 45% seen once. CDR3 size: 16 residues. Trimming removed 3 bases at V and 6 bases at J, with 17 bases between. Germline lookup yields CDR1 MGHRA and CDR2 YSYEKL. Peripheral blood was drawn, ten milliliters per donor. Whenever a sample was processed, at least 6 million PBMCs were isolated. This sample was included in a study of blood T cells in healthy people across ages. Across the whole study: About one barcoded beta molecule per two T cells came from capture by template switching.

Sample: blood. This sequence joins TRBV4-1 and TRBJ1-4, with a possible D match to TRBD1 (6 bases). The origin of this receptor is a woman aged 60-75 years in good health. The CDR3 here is CASSHVNRVEHEKLFF. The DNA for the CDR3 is TGCGCCAGCAGCCATGTGAACAGGGTGGAACATGAAAAACTGTTTTTT.